This T cell receptor beta chain was identified in a study of cytomegalovirus exposure and HLA in healthy donors. 60 Vbeta and 13 Jbeta primers were used in PCR. Some clones are missing from TCRdb's copy, which holds only in-frame ones; the method was immunoSEQ multiplex PCR. The table shows roughly 100,000 clones, with about 69% occurring only once. The origin of this receptor is a human donor in good health. The material sequenced was PBMCs.

This chain's CDR3 is CASSLGLADSYEQYF. The DNA of the CDR3 is TGTGCCAGCAGCCTAGGACTAGCGGACTCCTACGAGCAGTACTTC. The chain carries TRBV5-4 and TRBJ2-7; 10 bases are shared with TRBD2. V lost 4 bases and J lost 0; bases outside the gene matches: 4. Germline V gene data show CDR1 as SGHNT and CDR2 as YYREEE (reference sequence). This CDR3 region has 15 residues.